Listed here are 25 T cell receptor beta chains from one sample, sequenced in a study of blood T cell repertoires in COVID-19. The repertoire was sequenced with immunoSEQ multiplex PCR; TCRdb's copy has only in-frame clones and lacks some. The table has hundreds of thousands of clones, around nine tenths seen once. Sequencing was done on a sample of peripheral blood. These TCRs come from a woman aged 30 to 39 with COVID-19, enrolled during active disease.

The rearrangement links TRBV6-5 to TRBJ1-2; 9 bases align to TRBD1. CDR1 is MNHEY, CDR2 SVGAGI, per germline. Unmatched junction bases numbered 5, after V lost 1 base and J lost 8 bases. The CDR3 length is 14 residues. CDR3 loop: CASSYLRQGEGYTF. CDR3 DNA sequence: TGTGCCAGCAGTTACTTACGACAGGGGGAGGGCTACACCTTC.

The chain combines TRBV4-2 with TRBJ1-2; 7 bases fit TRBD1. Germline assignment: CDR1 LGHNA and CDR2 YNFKEQ. J lost 4 bases, V lost 3 bases, and 2 bases had no gene match. This CDR3 contains 13 residues. The CDR3 region is CASSQGQTYGYTF. The CDR3 DNA is TGTGCCAGCAGCCAGGGACAGACCTATGGCTACACCTTC.

This clone came up a few times. The rearrangement links TRBV5-1 to TRBJ1-2; the D gene is possibly TRBD1 (6 bases). V was clipped by 0 bases and J by 2 bases, with 20 bases between them. The CDR3 has 18 residues. CDR1 is SGHRS, CDR2 YFSETQ, per germline. In nucleotides, the CDR3 is TGCGCCAGCAGCTTGGAGGGCAGGGGCACCCTCGGGAACTATGGCTACACCTTC. Translation gives CASSLEGRGTLGNYGYTF.

The chain joins TRBV7-9 to TRBJ1-4; 9 bases are shared with TRBD1. Per germline, CDR1 SEHNR and CDR2 FQNEAQ (reference sequence). Unmatched junction bases numbered 9, after V lost 6 bases and J lost 7 bases. The CDR3 consists of 15 residues. This chain's CDR3 is CASSHTGGAGEKLFF. The CDR3 DNA sequence: TGTGCCAGCAGTCATACAGGGGGCGCGGGTGAAAAACTGTTTTTT. Using reference TRBV7-9 and TRBJ1-4 for the parts outside the CDR3, the full variable domain is DTGVSQNPRHKITKRGQNVTFRCDPISEHNRLYWYRQTLGQGPEFLTYFQNEAQLEKSRLLSDRFSAERPKGSFSTLEIQRTEQGDSAMYLCASSHTGGAGEKLFFGSGTQLSVL.

This chain joins TRBV5-1 and TRBJ1-4; 7 positions match TRBD1. Germline values: CDR1 SGHRS, CDR2 YFSETQ. Unmatched junction bases numbered 6, after V lost 0 bases and J lost 7 bases. CDR3 length: 15 amino acids. Written as DNA, the CDR3 is TGCGCCAGCAGCTTGGTTGGGACAGTGTTTGAAAAACTGTTTTTT. It is translated as CASSLVGTVFEKLFF.

This chain's CDR3 is CASSLTQGNELDTQYF. CDR3 coding DNA: TGTGCCAGCTCACTAACACAGGGGAATGAATTAGATACGCAGTATTTT. The chain combines TRBV18 with TRBJ2-3; 7 bases match TRBD1. Germline V gene lookup returns CDR1 KGHSH and CDR2 LQKENI. CDR3 length: 16 residues. Germline trimming cut 4 bases from V and 5 bases from J; bases unmatched to any gene: 12. The full variable domain, with the rest looked up from reference TRBV18 and TRBJ2-3, is NAGVMQNPRHLVRRRGQEARLRCSPMKGHSHVYWYRQLPEEGLKFMVYLQKENIIDESGMPKERFSAEFPKEGPSILRIQQVVRGDSAAYFCASSLTQGNELDTQYFGPGTRLTVL.

The V call is TRBV5-1, the J call TRBJ1-2; D unclear. CDR3 length: 12 residues. With 0 bases removed from V and 6 bases from J, the gap between germline ends came to 6 bases. Germline V gives CDR1 SGHRS, CDR2 YFSETQ. Here the CDR3 DNA reads TGCGCCAGCAGCTTGGGAGGGAATGGCTACACCTTC. Amino acid sequence: CASSLGGNGYTF.

This clone came up a few times. V is TRBV2 and J is TRBJ1-6; D not resolved. Germline V gene lookup returns CDR1 SNHLY and CDR2 FYNNEI. The CDR3 is 15 amino acids. Deletions cut 4 bases from V and 5 bases from J, with 12 bases between. CDR3 loop: CASSVSGTHNSPLHF. As DNA, the CDR3 is TGTGCCAGCAGTGTCTCGGGTACACATAATTCACCCCTCCACTTT.

CDR3 residues: CSGQRGGTDTQYF. The CDR3 DNA reads TGCAGCGGTCAGCGGGGGGGGACAGATACGCAGTATTTT. J is TRBJ2-3 and V is TRBV29-1; TRBD2 matches at 10 bases. Trimming at V came to 7 bases and at J to 3 bases, leaving 4 bases not matched to a gene. Germline V gene lookup returns CDR1 SQVTM and CDR2 ANQGSEA. The CDR3 is made up of 13 amino acids.

This clone was detected once. V and J are TRBV24-1 and TRBJ2-1; 10 bases are a match to TRBD2. Losses at the gene ends were 4 bases for V and 8 bases for J; bases not matched to a gene: 10. Looked up from germline, CDR1 is KGHDR and CDR2 is SFDVKD. The CDR3 has 16 residues. CDR3 nucleotides: TGTGCCACCAGTGACCGTAGCGGGGGGAATCCCCATGAGCAGTTCTTC. The encoded protein is CATSDRSGGNPHEQFF.

V is TRBV5-1 and J is TRBJ1-1; D is perhaps TRBD1 (5 bases). The V gene lost 0 bases and the J gene lost 1 base, with 13 bases spanning the gap. Per the germline V gene, CDR1 is SGHRS and CDR2 is YFSETQ. The CDR3 length is 16 residues. The CDR3 region has the DNA TGCGCCAGCAGCTTGGGTTCAGGGACTCAGAACACTGAAGCTTTCTTT. Translated, it gives CASSLGSGTQNTEAFF.

This chain connects TRBV19 to TRBJ1-2, with D maybe TRBD1 (5 bases). Germline values: CDR1 LNHDA, CDR2 SQIVND (reference sequence). CDR3 size: 13 residues. The V end was cut by 5 bases, the J end by 1 base, with 8 bases between. CDR3: CASSRQNNYGYTF. Written as DNA, the CDR3 is TGTGCCAGTAGTCGACAGAATAACTATGGCTACACCTTC. The complete variable domain, with remaining parts taken from reference TRBV19 and TRBJ1-2, reads DGGITQSPKYLFRKEGQNVTLSCEQNLNHDAMYWYRQDPGQGLRLIYYSQIVNDFQKGDIAEGYSVSREKKESFPLTVTSAQKNPTAFYLCASSRQNNYGYTFGSGTRLTVV.

The rearrangement uses TRBV7-9 and TRBJ1-2, with D possibly being TRBD1 (5 bases). This CDR3 has 14 amino acids. The germline CDR1 and CDR2 sequences are SEHNR and FQNEAQ (reference sequence). Trimming shortened V by 1 base and J by 5 bases, and 11 bases separated the two germline ends. The CDR3 region has the DNA TGTGCCAGCAGCTTAGTGGGGGGAGAATATGGCTACACCTTC. Translation gives CASSLVGGEYGYTF.

For this clone: At one boundary the junction diverges from the germline segment, which might be a read error. V gene TRBV11-2 combines with J gene TRBJ2-5; no clear D. Germline CDR1 is SGHAT and CDR2 is FQNNGV. This CDR3 comprises 15 residues. This CDR3 reads CASSFGYGGREAQYF. The CDR3 nucleotides are TGTGCCAGCAGCTTCGGGTACGGCGGTCGAGAGGCCCAGTACTTC.

V is TRBV28 and J is TRBJ1-3; D is ambiguous. Trimming pared 2 bases from V and 1 base from J, leaving 12 bases between. Germline CDR1 MDHEN, CDR2 SYDVKM. The length of the CDR3 is 16 residues. As DNA, the CDR3 is TGTGCCAGCAGTTTACGAGGCGCAGTATCTGGAAACACCATATATTTT. It codes for CASSLRGAVSGNTIYF.

The genes are TRBV5-4 and TRBJ2-1; the match to TRBD2 covers 9 bases. The CDR3 runs to 14 residues. V was clipped by 2 bases and J by 6 bases; unmatched bases: 3. Germline CDR1 is SGHNT and CDR2 is YYREEE (reference sequence). CDR3 region: CASSFRGGVNEQFF. In DNA, the CDR3 is TGTGCCAGCAGCTTCCGCGGGGGGGTCAATGAGCAGTTCTTC. The full variable domain, in which reference TRBV5-4 and TRBJ2-1 provide the parts outside the CDR3, is ETGVTQSPTHLIKTRGQQVTLRCSSQSGHNTVSWYQQALGQGPQFIFQYYREEENGRGNFPPRFSGLQFPNYSSELNVNALELDDSALYLCASSFRGGVNEQFFGPGTRLTVL.

About this clone: Other DNA sequences in this specimen translate into the identical CDR3. The rearrangement uses TRBV19 and TRBJ2-1, with 7 bases lining up with TRBD2. V shed 4 bases, J shed 3 bases, and the junction held 0 bases outside the gene matches. Per germline, CDR1 LNHDA and CDR2 SQIVND (reference sequence). This CDR3 is 13 amino acids long. In DNA form, the CDR3 reads TGTGCCAGTAGTAGCGGGGGCTACAATGAGCAGTTCTTC. It yields the protein CASSSGGYNEQFF.

This chain uses TRBV10-3 with TRBJ2-7; the match to TRBD1 covers 10 bases. V shed 4 bases and J 3 bases; nucleotides not matched to a gene: 3. CDR1 and CDR2 from the germline V gene are ENHRY and SYGVKD. The CDR3 runs to 14 residues. The CDR3 DNA is TGTGCCATCAGTGCCCGGGACAGGGGCTACGAGCAGTACTTC. It translates to CAISARDRGYEQYF.

This clone was seen a few times. The genes are TRBV6-1 and TRBJ2-1; D possibly corresponds to TRBD2 (5 bases). The CDR3 consists of 16 residues. The germline V and J ends were trimmed by 1 base and 4 bases, with 14 bases remaining between them. Germline CDR1 is MNHNS and CDR2 is SASEGT. In nucleotides, the CDR3 is TGTGCCAGCAGTGAAGAGGCTAACCGACTATACAATGAGCAGTTCTTC. This gives the protein CASSEEANRLYNEQFF.

CDR3 region: CASSLARGNQPQHF. In DNA, the CDR3 is TGTGCCAGCAGCTTAGCCAGGGGGAATCAGCCCCAGCATTTT. This chain connects TRBV7-2 to TRBJ1-5, with 7 bases identical to TRBD1. Trimming cost V 0 bases and J 4 bases; bases outside gene matches: 0. Germline CDR1 is SGHTA and CDR2 is FQGNSA. The CDR3 extends over 14 amino acids. The whole variable domain, filled in from reference TRBV7-2 and TRBJ1-5, reads GAGVSQSPSNKVTEKGKDVELRCDPISGHTALYWYRQSLGQGLEFLIYFQGNSAPDKSGLPSDRFSAERTGGSVSTLTIQRTQQEDSAVYLCASSLARGNQPQHFGDGTRLSIL.

This clone has more than one count but fewer than ten. The rearrangement joins TRBV11-2 to TRBJ1-1; D may be TRBD1 (6 bases). This CDR3 is built from 13 residues. Trimming pared 5 bases from V and 4 bases from J, leaving 11 bases between. Looked up from germline, CDR1 is SGHAT and CDR2 is FQNNGV. CDR3 sequence: CASSLEGGTEAFF. The CDR3 DNA is TGTGCCAGCAGCCTCGAAGGGGGCACTGAAGCTTTCTTT.

V is TRBV30 and J is TRBJ1-1; a weak D match, TRBD1 (6 bases). This CDR3 has 15 amino acids. The ends were cut back, 3 bases at V and 2 bases at J, with 16 bases in the middle. Germline V gene lookup returns CDR1 GTSNPN and CDR2 SVGIG (reference sequence). The CDR3 is CAWRGPPGVNTEAFF. CDR3 coding DNA: TGTGCCTGGAGGGGCCCTCCAGGGGTTAACACTGAAGCTTTCTTT.

This clone appeared a few times. V usage is TRBV21-1 and J usage is TRBJ1-2. TRBV21-1 is described as a pseudogene. The CDR3 is 17 residues long. The CDR3 DNA follows: TGTGCCAGCAGCGCAGGCTCCGGGACTTCTAAGCCCTATGGCTACACCTTC. This translates into CASSAGSGTSKPYGYTF.

V and J are TRBV2 and TRBJ1-1; the match to TRBD1 covers 8 bases. V shed 5 bases, J shed 0 bases, and the junction held 11 bases outside the gene matches. This CDR3 region has 17 residues. Germline CDR1 and CDR2: SNHLY and FYNNEI. CDR3 protein: CASSHDRGYPMNTEAFF. The CDR3 nucleotides read TGTGCCAGCAGTCACGACAGGGGTTACCCAATGAACACTGAAGCTTTCTTT.

This sequence joins TRBV24-1 and TRBJ1-2, with a weak D call TRBD1 (6 bases). CDR3 length: 14 amino acids. The V end was cut by 4 bases, the J end by 5 bases, with 13 bases between. Germline values: CDR1 KGHDR, CDR2 SFDVKD. This CDR3 reads CATSESGTNYGYTF. CDR3 nucleotides: TGTGCCACCAGTGAGTCCGGGACAAATTATGGCTACACCTTC.